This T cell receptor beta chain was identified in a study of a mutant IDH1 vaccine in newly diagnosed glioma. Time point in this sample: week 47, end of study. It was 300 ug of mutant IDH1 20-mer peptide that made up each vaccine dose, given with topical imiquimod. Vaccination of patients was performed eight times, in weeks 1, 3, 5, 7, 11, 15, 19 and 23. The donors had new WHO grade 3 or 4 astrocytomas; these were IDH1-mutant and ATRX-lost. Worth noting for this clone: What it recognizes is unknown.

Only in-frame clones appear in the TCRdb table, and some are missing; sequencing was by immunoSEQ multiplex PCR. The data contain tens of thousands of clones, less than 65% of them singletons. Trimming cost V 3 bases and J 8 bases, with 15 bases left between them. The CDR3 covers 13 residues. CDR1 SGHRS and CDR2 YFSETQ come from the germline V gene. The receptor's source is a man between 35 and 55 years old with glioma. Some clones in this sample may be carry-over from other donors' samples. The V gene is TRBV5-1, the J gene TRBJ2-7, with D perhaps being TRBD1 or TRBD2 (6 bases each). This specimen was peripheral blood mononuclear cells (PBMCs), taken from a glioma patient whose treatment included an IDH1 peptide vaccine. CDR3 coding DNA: TGCGCCAGCAGCTCGGAGGGGGAAGGTCAGCAGTACTTC. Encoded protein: CASSSEGEGQQYF.